This TCR beta chain comes out of a study of T cell responses to AZD1222 COVID-19 vaccine. Study at large: Pooled samples include second doses given at about 4 or 12 weeks. General observations from the study: Spike-specific TCRs gained breadth and depth after people received two AZD1222 doses. The donor cohort was predominantly white British with a female majority, and clonal diversity may have been underestimated. Dominant at 160-218 and 743-854, vaccine-associated CD4 TCRs also spanned spike.

Method: immunoSEQ multiplex PCR; TCRdb's copy keeps in-frame clones and lacks some. The data contain 110,000 to 150,000 clones, more than 85% of them singletons. To note about this clone: Its antigen is not identified.

The receptor's source is an adult in good health. Sequencing used peripheral blood, obtained on day 0 of AZD1222 vaccination.

The CDR3 protein is CAWSAGRGLAGGEQYF. CDR3 sequence (DNA): TGTGCCTGGAGTGCAGGAAGAGGACTAGCGGGAGGTGAGCAGTACTTC. The V gene is TRBV30, the J gene TRBJ2-7; 14 nucleotides line up with TRBD2. The germline V gene encodes CDR1 GTSNPN and CDR2 SVGIG (reference sequence). Trimming removed 1 base from V and 7 bases from J; junction bases left unmatched: 9. CDR3 length: 16 residues.